Below are 22 T cell receptor beta chains sequenced from a single sample in a study of neurological immune-mediated disorders. TCRdb processed the 5' RACE reads anew with MiXCR; each CDR3 protein has one entry. Among tens of thousands of distinct CDR3 sequences listed, about 2% were seen once. Sequences were obtained from PBMCs. The receptors come from a woman in her thirties or forties with multiple sclerosis.

In this sample, this clonotype turned up many times. V and J are TRBV4-1 and TRBJ1-3; a weak D match, TRBD1 (5 bases). This CDR3 spans 16 amino acids. Trimming took off 3 bases at V and 1 base at J, with 13 bases between the two ends. Germline V lookup: CDR1 MGHRA, CDR2 YSYEKL. CDR3 residues: CASSHPGRKSGNTIYF. Here the CDR3 DNA reads TGCGCCAGCAGCCACCCGGGACGGAAATCTGGAAACACCATATATTTT.

This clonotype has at least ten counts. The gene calls are TRBV7-2 and TRBJ1-4, with D possibly being TRBD1 (6 bases). The CDR3 covers 15 residues. Trimming took 2 bases from V and 5 from J, leaving 12 bases between them. CDR1 and CDR2 from the germline V gene are SGHTA and FQGNSA. In DNA, the CDR3 is TGTGCCAGCAGCTTACTGAGGGGGTTCAATGAAAAACTGTTTTTT. It is translated as CASSLLRGFNEKLFF.

This clonotype was counted many times. This chain uses TRBV7-9 with TRBJ1-1; D is unclear. V was clipped by 3 bases and J by 1 base, with 6 bases between them. The CDR3 contains 13 residues. Germline lookup yields CDR1 SEHNR and CDR2 FQNEAQ (reference sequence). The CDR3: CASSFEQNTEAFF. CDR3 DNA: TGTGCCAGCAGCTTCGAGCAGAACACTGAAGCTTTCTTT.

In this sample, this clonotype turned up many times. The chain combines TRBV28 with TRBJ2-7, with D tentatively TRBD2 (7 bases). The CDR3 totals 14 residues. Germline loops: CDR1 MDHEN, CDR2 SYDVKM. The germline V and J ends were trimmed by 4 bases and 3 bases, with 13 bases remaining between them. CDR3 loop: CASSWEGGNYEQYF. As DNA, the CDR3 is TGTGCCAGCAGTTGGGAGGGGGGGAACTACGAGCAGTACTTC.

V gene TRBV10-1 combines with J gene TRBJ2-7; the D gene is possibly TRBD1 (6 bases). V lost 6 bases, J lost 2 bases, and 14 bases lay in between. The CDR3 has 14 residues. Germline loops: CDR1 WNHNN, CDR2 SYGVQD (reference sequence). CDR3 sequence reads: CASSATGMTYEQYF. The CDR3 DNA follows: TGCGCCAGCAGCGCGACAGGCATGACCTACGAGCAGTACTTC.

The table lists this clonotype with many counts. The V gene is TRBV20-1, the J gene TRBJ2-7; possibly TRBD1 or TRBD2 for D (6 bases each). The ends were cut back, 0 bases at V and 2 bases at J, with 11 bases in the middle. This CDR3 contains 14 residues. Per germline, CDR1 DFQATT and CDR2 SNEGSKA (reference sequence). The CDR3 nucleotides read TGCAGTGCTAGAGATGGGGGGCTGACCTACGAGCAGTACTTC. It specifies CSARDGGLTYEQYF.

This clonotype came up a few times. The gene calls are TRBV20-1 and TRBJ2-7; 8 bases align to TRBD1. The CDR3 loop spans 13 amino acids. The germline V gene has CDR1 DFQATT and CDR2 SNEGSKA (reference sequence). CDR3 in amino acids: CSAHWDRSYEQYF. The CDR3 DNA is TGCAGCGCACATTGGGACAGGTCCTACGAGCAGTACTTC.

This clonotype was detected ten times or more. J is TRBJ2-7 and V is TRBV18; 8 bases are shared with TRBD1. V lost 3 bases and J lost 7; bases outside the gene matches: 8. CDR1 is KGHSH and CDR2 is LQKENI in the germline V gene. The CDR3 loop spans 14 amino acids. The DNA for the CDR3 is TGTGCCAGCTCACCGGGACAGGCGTCAGGGGAGCAGTACTTC. This gives the protein CASSPGQASGEQYF. The variable domain in full, completed from reference TRBV18 and TRBJ2-7, reads NAGVMQNPRHLVRRRGQEARLRCSPMKGHSHVYWYRQLPEEGLKFMVYLQKENIIDESGMPKERFSAEFPKEGPSILRIQQVVRGDSAAYFCASSPGQASGEQYFGPGTRLTVT.

This clonotype appeared many times. The gene calls are TRBV7-9 and TRBJ2-7; D gene uncertain. The CDR3 has 13 residues. V gave up 5 bases and J gave up 3 bases, with 11 bases separating them. From germline, CDR1 is SEHNR and CDR2 FQNEAQ (reference sequence). The CDR3: CASSQTNSYEQYF. CDR3 DNA: TGTGCCAGCAGCCAAACCAACAGCTACGAGCAGTACTTC.

In its sample, this clonotype is medium-sized. The genes are TRBV20-1 and TRBJ2-3; 10 bases align to TRBD2. V was clipped by 0 bases and J by 0 bases; unmatched bases: 9. This CDR3 has 18 amino acids. Per the germline V gene, CDR1 is DFQATT and CDR2 is SNEGSKA (reference sequence). The CDR3 is CSARDEASGGLSTDTQYF. The CDR3 DNA reads TGCAGTGCTAGAGATGAGGCTAGCGGGGGCTTAAGCACAGATACGCAGTATTTT.

This clonotype appeared many times. The V and J genes are TRBV5-1 and TRBJ1-3; no clear D. V was pared by 1 base and J by 0 bases, with 8 bases between. The germline CDR1 and CDR2 sequences are SGHRS and YFSETQ. The CDR3 loop spans 15 amino acids. CDR3: CASSLSPGSGNTIYF. CDR3 DNA sequence: TGCGCCAGCAGCTTGAGTCCGGGCTCTGGAAACACCATATATTTT.

This clonotype was detected ten times or more. This chain links TRBV12-3 or TRBV12-4 with TRBJ1-1; unclear D gene. Trimming cost V 5 bases and J 6 bases, with 19 bases left between them. This CDR3 spans 15 amino acids. CDR3 residues: CASSTSTRGYSEAFF. Written as DNA, the CDR3 is TGTGCCAGCAGTACCTCCACGCGAGGATATTCTGAAGCTTTCTTT.

The table lists this clonotype with many counts. CDR3 nucleotide sequence: TGTGCCAGCAGTTATCCTAGCGGGGGCGACAATGAGCAGTTCTTC. Its translation: CASSYPSGGDNEQFF. This chain connects TRBV6-5 to TRBJ2-1, with TRBD2 matching over 10 bases. The CDR3 length is 15 residues. The trim removed 3 bases at V and 5 bases at J, leaving 4 bases unmatched. The V gene's germline CDR1 is MNHEY and CDR2 SVGAGI.

This clonotype was seen at least ten times. The chain combines TRBV9 with TRBJ2-5, with 7 bases aligning to TRBD2. J lost 4 bases, V lost 4 bases, and 10 bases had no gene match. The CDR3 covers 15 residues. Germline CDR1 is SGDLS and CDR2 is YYNGEE. CDR3 residues: CASSSPLGGGETQYF. In DNA form, the CDR3 reads TGTGCCAGCAGCTCCCCTTTGGGGGGGGGAGAGACCCAGTACTTC.

This clonotype was counted at least ten times. The chain uses TRBV20-1 and TRBJ2-1; D is possibly TRBD2 (5 bases). CDR1 and CDR2 (germline): DFQATT, SNEGSKA (reference sequence). V lost 4 bases and J 3 bases, leaving 13 bases between the germline ends. This CDR3 is 14 amino acids long. The chain's CDR3 is CSATPGLSYNEQFF. CDR3 coding DNA: TGCAGTGCTACACCAGGACTGAGCTACAATGAGCAGTTCTTC.

This clonotype was recorded at least ten times. This chain joins TRBV24-1 and TRBJ2-1; TRBD2 aligns across 14 bases. Losses at the gene ends were 7 bases for V and 3 bases for J; bases not matched to a gene: 4. The CDR3 has 16 amino acids. Per the germline V gene, CDR1 is KGHDR and CDR2 is SFDVKD. The CDR3 nucleotides read TGTGCCACCAGCGGACTAGCGGGGGGCCTCTACAATGAGCAGTTCTTC. It translates to CATSGLAGGLYNEQFF.

This clonotype appeared many times. This sequence joins TRBV29-1 and TRBJ2-1; D remains unclear. V was pared by 7 bases and J by 0 bases, with 10 bases between. Germline V gives CDR1 SQVTM, CDR2 ANQGSEA. The CDR3 is 13 residues long. The DNA for the CDR3 is TGCAGCGCTCTACTAAGCTCCTACAATGAGCAGTTCTTC. Its protein product is CSALLSSYNEQFF.

This clonotype was counted ten times or more. This chain joins TRBV6-5 and TRBJ1-1; TRBD1 might be the D (5 bases). The CDR3 spans 11 residues. CDR1 and CDR2 from the germline V gene are MNHEY and SVGAGI. Trimming removed 6 bases from V and 10 bases from J, with 12 bases in between. CDR3 nucleotide sequence: TGTGCCAGCAGATCGAGGGGAGCAGCTTTCTTT. It encodes CASRSRGAAFF.

This clonotype was seen repeatedly, ten times or more. Germline is not matched at one junction end, which may reflect a read error. The CDR3 reads CASRLGDSFNEKLFF. CDR3 sequence (DNA): TGCGCCAGCAGATTGGGAGACAGTTTTAATGAAAAACTGTTTTTT. This chain connects TRBV5-1 to TRBJ1-4; D may be TRBD1 (5 bases). The germline gives CDR1 SGHRS, CDR2 YFSETQ. CDR3 length: 15 residues.

This clonotype was recorded at least ten times. This chain connects TRBV6-1 to TRBJ2-7; D is possibly TRBD1 (6 bases). CDR1 and CDR2 (germline): MNHNS, SASEGT. The V and J ends lost 4 bases and 2 bases respectively, with 12 bases between them. The CDR3 spans 14 residues. CDR3 protein: CASSGGTRTYEQYF. The CDR3 DNA reads TGTGCCAGCAGTGGGGGGACACGTACCTACGAGCAGTACTTC.

The sample holds many counts of this clonotype. The chain joins TRBV12-3 or TRBV12-4 to TRBJ2-5; 8 positions match TRBD1. This CDR3 region has 14 residues. Trimming at V came to 6 bases and at J to 7 bases, leaving 10 bases not matched to a gene. The CDR3 DNA is TGTGCCAGCAGCCAGGACAGGGCGGAGGTGACCCAGTACTTC. Protein: CASSQDRAEVTQYF.

This clonotype was seen ten or more times. This chain connects TRBV24-1 to TRBJ1-6; D perhaps matches TRBD1 (6 bases). The CDR3 extends over 16 amino acids. Germline CDR1 reads KGHDR; CDR2 reads SFDVKD. V lost 2 bases to trimming and J lost 9 bases, with 16 bases between them. CDR3 region: CATSDSRRGQASPLHF. Written as DNA, the CDR3 is TGTGCCACCAGTGATTCCCGTCGGGGACAAGCTTCACCCCTCCACTTT.